A selection of T cell receptor beta chains follows, all from one sample in a study of OX40 agonist ivuxolimab in advanced cancers. Profiled with immunoSEQ multiplex PCR; TCRdb holds only in-frame clones, not every one. This table has around 55,000 clones, around 88% appearing once. The specimen comprised CD4+ or CD8+ T cells sorted from blood, sampled in a trial of the OX40 agonist ivuxolimab. These receptors were collected from an adult with an advanced solid tumor such as melanoma, head and neck, liver or kidney cancer. The CDR3 runs from the conserved cysteine through the conserved F or W. Each record gives: CDR3 length, V gene, clone size, J gene, D gene, CDR3 protein, CDR3 DNA. A D gene is named only where the DNA matches it firmly. Size is omitted from some rows. Given values are once, few, many or a class for expanded clones.

>15|TRBV18|-|TRBJ2-1|-
CASSPLAADYNEQFF
TGTGCCAGCTCACCACTCGCGGCAGATTACAATGAGCAGTTCTTC
>15|TRBV2|-|TRBJ1-5|TRBD1
CASRSGQERNQPQHF
TGTGCCAGCAGGAGCGGACAGGAGAGGAATCAGCCCCAGCATTTT
>14|TRBV25-1|-|TRBJ2-1|-
CASSRGTAYNEQFF
TGTGCCAGCAGTCGCGGGACAGCCTACAATGAGCAGTTCTTC
>15|TRBV27|-|TRBJ1-1|-
CASSLTWGVNTEAFF
TGTGCCAGCAGTTTAACGTGGGGAGTGAACACTGAAGCTTTCTTT
>15|TRBV27|-|TRBJ2-2|TRBD2
CASRYSGRDTGELFF
TGTGCCAGCCGTTATAGCGGGAGGGACACCGGGGAGCTGTTTTTT
>15|TRBV28|-|TRBJ2-5|-
CASSVLRGIQETQYF
TGTGCCAGCAGTGTCCTCAGGGGTATACAAGAGACCCAGTACTTC
>14|TRBV28|few|TRBJ2-7|-
CASTSSGGSYEQYF
TGTGCCAGCACATCCTCTGGGGGCTCCTACGAGCAGTACTTC
>15|TRBV5-1|-|TRBJ2-1|-
CASSRNSGFYNEQFF
TGCGCCAGCAGCAGGAATAGCGGATTCTACAATGAGCAGTTCTTC
>11|TRBV28|few|TRBJ2-1|-
CASSLYREQFF
TGTGCCAGCAGTTTATATCGGGAGCAGTTCTTC
>12|TRBV18|-|TRBJ1-1|-
CASSPQEKAAFF
TGTGCCAGCTCACCCCAAGAAAAAGCAGCTTTCTTT
>18|TRBV7-9|-|TRBJ2-2|TRBD2
CASRGGTSGRADTGELFF
TGTGCCAGCAGAGGAGGGACTAGCGGGAGGGCCGACACCGGGGAGCTGTTTTTT
>18|TRBV5-1|-|TRBJ2-3|TRBD2
CASSLAMGRGRATDTQYF
TGCGCCAGCAGCTTGGCTATGGGTCGCGGGAGGGCCACAGATACGCAGTATTTT
>16|TRBV6-5|-|TRBJ1-5|-
CASSYSGGRGDQPQHF
TGTGCCAGCAGTTACTCGGGGGGGCGCGGGGATCAGCCCCAGCATTTT
>10|TRBV28|few|TRBJ1-2|-
CASTGTNYTF
TGTGCCAGCACGGGAACCAATTACACCTTC
>14|TRBV6-5|-|TRBJ2-7|TRBD1
CASSYARGSYEQYF
TGTGCCAGCAGTTACGCCAGGGGGTCCTACGAGCAGTACTTC
>13|TRBV25-1|-|TRBJ1-2|TRBD1
CASSGTGGLDYTF
TGTGCCAGCAGTGGGACAGGGGGCCTTGACTACACCTTC
>15|TRBV6-4|-|TRBJ2-2|-
CASSPDDPFTGELFF
TGTGCCAGCAGTCCCGACGACCCCTTCACCGGGGAGCTGTTTTTT
>14|TRBV19|-|TRBJ1-2|-
CASSIDWTAYGYTF
TGTGCCAGTAGTATAGATTGGACAGCTTATGGCTACACCTTC
>14|TRBV5-5|-|TRBJ1-4|-
CASSLRETNEKLFF
TGTGCCAGCAGCTTGCGGGAGACTAATGAAAAACTGTTTTTT
>17|TRBV7-7|-|TRBJ2-1|TRBD2
CASSLGPTSGAGNEQFF
TGTGCTAGCAGCTTAGGGCCCACTAGCGGAGCGGGCAATGAGCAGTTCTTC
>16|TRBV18|-|TRBJ2-7|-
CASSPGRMRVSYEQYF
TGTGCCAGCTCACCAGGCCGAATGAGGGTTTCCTACGAGCAGTACTTC
>13|TRBV19|-|TRBJ2-7|-
CASSTPDSYEQYF
TGTGCCAGTAGTACCCCGGACAGCTACGAGCAGTACTTC
>14|TRBV11-2|-|TRBJ2-5|-
CASSWHRVQETQYF
TGTGCCAGCAGCTGGCACAGGGTCCAAGAGACCCAGTACTTC
>14|TRBV5-1|few|TRBJ2-5|TRBD2
CASFPGGPGETQYF
TGCGCCAGCTTTCCGGGAGGGCCGGGGGAGACCCAGTACTTC
>16|TRBV6-5|-|TRBJ2-1|TRBD2
CASSYSSSGGYNEQFF
TGTGCCAGCAGTTACTCGAGTAGCGGGGGTTACAATGAGCAGTTCTTC
>11|TRBV20-1|-|TRBJ2-3|-
CSASRQDTQYF
TGCAGTGCTTCCCGCCAGGATACGCAGTATTTT
>12|TRBV6-1|-|TRBJ2-2|-
CASKVTFGELFF
TGTGCCAGCAAGGTAACCTTCGGGGAGCTGTTTTTT
>15|TRBV7-9|-|TRBJ1-1|-
CASSSPSGVNTEAFF
TGTGCCAGCAGCTCCCCCTCCGGGGTGAACACTGAAGCTTTCTTT
>16|TRBV9|-|TRBJ2-4|-
CASSVAAAPDSNIQYF
TGTGCCAGCAGCGTAGCCGCCGCACCAGACTCAAACATTCAGTACTTC
>15|TRBV28|-|TRBJ2-7|TRBD1
CASSPRDRNYYEQYF
TGTGCCAGCAGCCCCCGGGACAGGAATTACTACGAGCAGTACTTC
>13|TRBV30|-|TRBJ2-5|-
CAWSPGLQETQYF
TGTGCCTGGAGTCCCGGCCTGCAAGAGACCCAGTACTTC
>15|TRBV19|-|TRBJ2-7|TRBD2
CASRPAGGTAYEQYF
TGTGCCAGTAGACCAGCGGGAGGTACAGCCTACGAGCAGTACTTC
>13|TRBV19|-|TRBJ1-2|-
CASSIGQINGYTF
TGTGCCAGTAGTATTGGACAGATCAATGGCTACACCTTC
>16|TRBV4-2|-|TRBJ2-2|TRBD2
CASSQASGLNTGELFF
TGTGCCAGCAGCCAAGCTAGCGGGTTGAACACCGGGGAGCTGTTTTTT
>14|TRBV14|-|TRBJ2-7|-
CASSQTQPSYEQYF
TGTGCCAGCAGCCAAACACAACCCTCCTACGAGCAGTACTTC
>19|TRBV9|-|TRBJ2-7|TRBD2
CASSAQPGLAGLNSYEQYF
TGTGCCAGCAGCGCCCAGCCGGGACTAGCGGGACTAAACTCCTACGAGCAGTACTTC
>13|TRBV4-2|-|TRBJ1-5|-
CASSQDGDQPQHF
TGTGCCAGCAGCCAAGATGGGGATCAGCCCCAGCATTTT
>13|TRBV7-6|-|TRBJ2-7|-
CASSTSGVSEQYF
TGTGCCAGCAGCACCTCGGGGGTTAGCGAGCAGTACTTC
>15|TRBV28|few|TRBJ1-3|-
CASSLGGVLGNTIYF
TGTGCCAGCAGTTTAGGAGGGGTGCTTGGAAACACCATATATTTT
>15|TRBV9|-|TRBJ2-7|TRBD2
CASSVERGQPYEQYF
TGTGCCAGCAGCGTAGAGCGGGGCCAACCTTACGAGCAGTACTTC
>14|TRBV5-1|-|TRBJ2-5|-
CASSPMTGEETQYF
TGCGCCAGCAGCCCAATGACAGGAGAAGAGACCCAGTACTTC
>14|TRBV13|-|TRBJ2-2|-
CASSRGGATGELFF
TGTGCCAGCAGCAGAGGAGGGGCGACCGGGGAGCTGTTTTTT
>14|TRBV7-8|-|TRBJ1-4|TRBD1
CASSLGTGAEKLFF
TGTGCCAGCAGCTTAGGGACAGGGGCTGAAAAACTGTTTTTT
>13|TRBV28|few|TRBJ2-7|TRBD2
CASVRGGSYEQYF
TGTGCCAGTGTGCGCGGGGGCTCCTACGAGCAGTACTTC
>15|TRBV6-6|-|TRBJ2-1|-
CASATPGGSYNEQFF
TGTGCCAGCGCCACTCCTGGGGGCTCCTACAATGAGCAGTTCTTC
>14|TRBV6-6|-|TRBJ2-7|TRBD1
CASRYGQGTYEQYF
TGTGCCAGCAGATACGGACAGGGAACCTACGAGCAGTACTTC
>16|TRBV9|-|TRBJ2-3|TRBD2
CASSVTGTRITDTQYF
TGTGCCAGCAGCGTAACGGGGACTAGGATCACAGATACGCAGTATTTT
>16|TRBV19|-|TRBJ2-2|TRBD2
CASSSTSGRVTGELFF
TGTGCCAGTAGTAGCACTAGCGGGAGGGTGACCGGGGAGCTGTTTTTT